This T cell receptor (beta chain) was captured by sequencing in a study of T cells in Graves' hyperthyroidism and ophthalmopathy. Per the germline V gene, CDR1 is SNHLY and CDR2 is FYNNEI. Trimming removed 8 bases at V and 12 bases at J, with 18 bases between. CDR3 length: 12 residues. Graves' hyperthyroidism qualified as stable when ophthalmopathy did not progress within 18 months. The investigators amplified TCR beta CDR3 regions from RNA transcripts. TCR CDR3 regions were first amplified by RT-PCR with HTBI primers. TCRdb fed the multiplex PCR reads into MiXCR, producing one record per CDR3 protein. The sample has hundreds of thousands of distinct CDR3 sequences, around 15% seen once.

This chain connects TRBV2 to TRBJ2-3, with D tentatively TRBD2 (5 bases). Source material: blood. The receptor's source is a woman in her late teens or twenties with Graves' hyperthyroidism. CDR3 sequence reads: CASGFTREFQYF. DNA for the CDR3: TGTGCCAGCGGCTTCACTAGGGAGTTTCAGTATTTT.